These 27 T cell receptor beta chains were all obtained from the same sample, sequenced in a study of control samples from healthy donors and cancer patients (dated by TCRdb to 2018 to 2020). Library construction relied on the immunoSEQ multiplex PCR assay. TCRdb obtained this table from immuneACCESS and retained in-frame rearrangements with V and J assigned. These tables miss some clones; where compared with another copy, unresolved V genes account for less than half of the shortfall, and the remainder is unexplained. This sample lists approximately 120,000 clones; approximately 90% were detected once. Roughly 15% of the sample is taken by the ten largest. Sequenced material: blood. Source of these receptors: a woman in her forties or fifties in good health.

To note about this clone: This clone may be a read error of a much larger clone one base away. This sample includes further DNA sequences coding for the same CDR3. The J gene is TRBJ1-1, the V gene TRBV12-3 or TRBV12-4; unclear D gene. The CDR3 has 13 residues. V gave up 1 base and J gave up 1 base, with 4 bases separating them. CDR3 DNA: TGTGCCAGCAGTTTAGGCCCGAACACTGAAGCTTTCTTT. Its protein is CASSLGPNTEAFF.

The CDR3 DNA follows: TGTGCCAGCAGCAAAGAGGCCAGCTCCTACAATGAGCAGTTCTTC. Protein sequence: CASSKEASSYNEQFF. The rearrangement joins TRBV21-1 to TRBJ2-1. TRBV21-1 corresponds to a pseudogene. The CDR3 length is 15 residues.

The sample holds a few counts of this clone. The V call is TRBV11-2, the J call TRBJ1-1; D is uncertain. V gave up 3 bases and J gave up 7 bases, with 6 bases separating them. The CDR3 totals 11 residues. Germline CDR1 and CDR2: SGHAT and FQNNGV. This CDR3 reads CASSLAIEAFF. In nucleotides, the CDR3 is TGTGCCAGCAGCTTGGCCATTGAAGCTTTCTTT.

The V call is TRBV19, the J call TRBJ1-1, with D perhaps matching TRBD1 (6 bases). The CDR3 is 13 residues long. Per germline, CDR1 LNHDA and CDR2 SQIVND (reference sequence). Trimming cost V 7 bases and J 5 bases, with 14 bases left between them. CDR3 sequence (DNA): TGTGCCAGTACCACAGGGAGTCGGACTGAAGCTTTCTTT. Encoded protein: CASTTGSRTEAFF.

The CDR3 reads CASSMGLRGPGELFF. CDR3 DNA: TGTGCCAGTAGTATGGGACTCCGTGGACCCGGGGAGCTGTTTTTT. This chain connects TRBV19 to TRBJ2-2; tentative D call: TRBD2 (6 bases). CDR3 size: 15 residues. Trimming took off 3 bases at V and 6 bases at J, with 14 bases between the two ends. Germline V gene lookup returns CDR1 LNHDA and CDR2 SQIVND (reference sequence).

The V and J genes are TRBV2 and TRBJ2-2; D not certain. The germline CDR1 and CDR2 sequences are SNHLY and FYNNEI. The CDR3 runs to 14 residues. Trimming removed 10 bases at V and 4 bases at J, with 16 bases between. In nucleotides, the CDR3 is TGTGCCACCACTCTCCGAGACTTCACCGGGGAGCTGTTTTTT. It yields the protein CATTLRDFTGELFF.

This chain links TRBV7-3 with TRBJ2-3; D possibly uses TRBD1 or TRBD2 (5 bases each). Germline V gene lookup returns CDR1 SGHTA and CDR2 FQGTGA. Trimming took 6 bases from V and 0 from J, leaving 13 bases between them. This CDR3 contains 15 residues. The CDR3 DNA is TGTGCCAGCAGACACGAGGGGTTTAGCACAGATACGCAGTATTTT. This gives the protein CASRHEGFSTDTQYF.

CDR3 protein: CASSSPASRGNEQFF. The CDR3 DNA reads TGTGCCAGCAGCTCTCCCGCGAGCAGGGGCAATGAGCAGTTCTTC. The chain has TRBV9 and TRBJ2-1; D might be TRBD1 (6 bases). This CDR3 contains 15 residues. The V end was cut by 4 bases, the J end by 6 bases, with 17 bases between. Germline loops: CDR1 SGDLS, CDR2 YYNGEE.

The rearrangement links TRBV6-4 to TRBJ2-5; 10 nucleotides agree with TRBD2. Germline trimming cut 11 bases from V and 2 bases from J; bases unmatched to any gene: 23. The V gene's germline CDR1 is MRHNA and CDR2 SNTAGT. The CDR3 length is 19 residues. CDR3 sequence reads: CAGGKGLAEEKGDQETQYF. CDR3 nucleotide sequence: TGTGCCGGAGGTAAAGGACTAGCGGAAGAGAAAGGGGATCAAGAGACCCAGTACTTC.

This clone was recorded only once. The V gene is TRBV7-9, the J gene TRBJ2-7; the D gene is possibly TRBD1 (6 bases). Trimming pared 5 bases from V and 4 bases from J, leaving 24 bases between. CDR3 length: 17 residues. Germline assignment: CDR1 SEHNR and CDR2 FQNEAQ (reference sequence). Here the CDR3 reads CASSPHPVGALWYEQYF. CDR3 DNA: TGTGCCAGCAGCCCTCACCCCGTGGGGGCCCTCTGGTACGAGCAGTACTTC.

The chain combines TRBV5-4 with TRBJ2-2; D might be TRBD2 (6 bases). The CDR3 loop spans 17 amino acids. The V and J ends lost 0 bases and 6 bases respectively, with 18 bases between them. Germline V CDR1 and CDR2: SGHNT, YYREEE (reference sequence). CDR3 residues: CASSLVPLFGDSGELFF. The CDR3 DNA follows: TGTGCCAGCAGCTTGGTTCCCCTTTTCGGGGACTCCGGGGAGCTGTTTTTT.

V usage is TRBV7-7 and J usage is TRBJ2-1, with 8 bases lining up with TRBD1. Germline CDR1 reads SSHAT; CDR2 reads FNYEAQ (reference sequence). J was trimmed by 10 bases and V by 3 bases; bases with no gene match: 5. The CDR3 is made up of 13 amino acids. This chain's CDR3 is CASSFAGGQEQFF. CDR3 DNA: TGTGCCAGCAGCTTTGCAGGGGGCCAGGAGCAGTTCTTC.

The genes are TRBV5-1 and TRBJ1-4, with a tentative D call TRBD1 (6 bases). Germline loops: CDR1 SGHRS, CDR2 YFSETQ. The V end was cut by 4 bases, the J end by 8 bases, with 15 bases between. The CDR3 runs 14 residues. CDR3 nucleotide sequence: TGCGCCAGCAGCAGACGACAGGACCAAGAAAAACTGTTTTTT. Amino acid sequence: CASSRRQDQEKLFF.

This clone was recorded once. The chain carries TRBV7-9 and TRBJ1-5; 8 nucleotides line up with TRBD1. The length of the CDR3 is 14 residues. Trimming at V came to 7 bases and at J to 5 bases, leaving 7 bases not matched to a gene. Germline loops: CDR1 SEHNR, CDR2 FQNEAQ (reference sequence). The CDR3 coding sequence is TGTGCCAGCACTCTGGACAGGGCAGATCAGCCCCAGCATTTT. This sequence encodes CASTLDRADQPQHF. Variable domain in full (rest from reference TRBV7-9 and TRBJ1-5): DTGVSQNPRHKITKRGQNVTFRCDPISEHNRLYWYRQTLGQGPEFLTYFQNEAQLEKSRLLSDRFSAERPKGSFSTLEIQRTEQGDSAMYLCASTLDRADQPQHFGDGTRLSIL.

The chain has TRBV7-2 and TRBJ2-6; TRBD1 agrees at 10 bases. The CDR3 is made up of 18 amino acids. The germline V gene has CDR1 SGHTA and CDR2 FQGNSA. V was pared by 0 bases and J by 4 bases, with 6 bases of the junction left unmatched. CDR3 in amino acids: CASSLARGTGAGANVLTF. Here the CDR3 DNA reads TGTGCCAGCAGCTTAGCACGGGGGACAGGGGCCGGGGCCAACGTCCTGACTTTC. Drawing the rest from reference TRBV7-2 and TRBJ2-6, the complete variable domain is GAGVSQSPSNKVTEKGKDVELRCDPISGHTALYWYRQSLGQGLEFLIYFQGNSAPDKSGLPSDRFSAERTGGSVSTLTIQRTQQEDSAVYLCASSLARGTGAGANVLTFGAGSRLTVL.

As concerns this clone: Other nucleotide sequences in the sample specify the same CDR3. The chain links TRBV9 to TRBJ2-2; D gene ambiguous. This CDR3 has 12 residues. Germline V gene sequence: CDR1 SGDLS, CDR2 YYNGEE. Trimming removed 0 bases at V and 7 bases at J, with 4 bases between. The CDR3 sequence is CASSVVGGELFF. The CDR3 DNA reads TGTGCCAGCAGCGTAGTAGGCGGGGAGCTGTTTTTT.

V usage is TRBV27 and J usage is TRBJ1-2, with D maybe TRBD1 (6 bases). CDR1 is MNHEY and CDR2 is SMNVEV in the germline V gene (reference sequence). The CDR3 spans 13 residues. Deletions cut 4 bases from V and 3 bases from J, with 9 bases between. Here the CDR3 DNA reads TGTGCCAGCAGTTATCAGGGGTACTATGGCTACACCTTC. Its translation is CASSYQGYYGYTF.

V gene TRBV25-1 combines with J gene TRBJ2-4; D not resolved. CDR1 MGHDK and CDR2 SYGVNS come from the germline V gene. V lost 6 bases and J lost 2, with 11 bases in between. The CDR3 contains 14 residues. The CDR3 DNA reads TGTGCCAGCAGATCCGGTCATACCAAAAACATTCAGTACTTC. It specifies CASRSGHTKNIQYF.

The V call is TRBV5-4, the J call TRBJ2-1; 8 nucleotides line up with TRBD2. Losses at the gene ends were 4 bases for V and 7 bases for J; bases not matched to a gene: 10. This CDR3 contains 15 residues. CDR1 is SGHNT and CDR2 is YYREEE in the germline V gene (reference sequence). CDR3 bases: TGTGCCAGCAGCCCAAGACCCGGGACTAGTAATGAGCAGTTCTTC. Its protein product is CASSPRPGTSNEQFF.

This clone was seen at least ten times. The DNA of the CDR3 is TGCGCCAGCAGCTCGTCACAGGGGGCTCGGACCTCTGGGGCCAACGTCCTGACTTTC. Translated: CASSSSQGARTSGANVLTF. The rearrangement uses TRBV5-1 and TRBJ2-6; 9 nucleotides match TRBD1. V gave up 3 bases and J gave up 0 bases; unmatched junction bases: 10. Germline CDR1 is SGHRS and CDR2 is YFSETQ. CDR3 size: 19 residues.

The CDR3 sequence is CASSLGPDGSYEQYV. CDR3 nucleotides: TGTGCCAGCAGCTTAGGCCCGGATGGGTCCTACGAGCAGTACGTC. The V and J genes are TRBV7-9 and TRBJ2-7; no definite D call. Germline assignment: CDR1 SEHNR and CDR2 FQNEAQ (reference sequence). Trimming shortened V by 1 base and J by 1 base, and 11 bases separated the two germline ends. The CDR3 extends over 15 amino acids.

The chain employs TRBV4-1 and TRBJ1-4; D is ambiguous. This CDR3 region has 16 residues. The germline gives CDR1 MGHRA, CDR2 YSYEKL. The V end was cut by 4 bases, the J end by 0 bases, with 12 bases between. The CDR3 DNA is TGCGCCAGCAGCCTGACGACGGAGACAACTAATGAAAAACTGTTTTTT. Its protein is CASSLTTETTNEKLFF.

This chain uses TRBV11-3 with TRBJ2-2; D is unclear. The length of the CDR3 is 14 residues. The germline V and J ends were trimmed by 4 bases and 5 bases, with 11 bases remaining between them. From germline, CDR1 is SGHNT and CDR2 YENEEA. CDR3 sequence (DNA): TGTGCCAGCAGCTCCGTTTTGGGGACCGGGGAGCTGTTTTTT. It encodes CASSSVLGTGELFF.

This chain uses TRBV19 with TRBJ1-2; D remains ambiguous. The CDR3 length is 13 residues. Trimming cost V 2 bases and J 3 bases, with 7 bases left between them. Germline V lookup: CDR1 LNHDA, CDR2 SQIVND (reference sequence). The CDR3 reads CASSIWADYGYTF. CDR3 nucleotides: TGTGCCAGTAGTATATGGGCGGACTATGGCTACACCTTC.

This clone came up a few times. The CDR3 region has the DNA TGTGCCAGTAGGTCAGCGGGACAGGGGGCAGGTCAGCCCCAGCATTTT. The encoded protein is CASRSAGQGAGQPQHF. The chain employs TRBV19 and TRBJ1-5; 12 nucleotides line up with TRBD1. CDR3 size: 16 residues. J gave up 6 bases and V 6 bases, and 9 bases lay outside the gene matches. Germline CDR1 LNHDA, CDR2 SQIVND (reference sequence).

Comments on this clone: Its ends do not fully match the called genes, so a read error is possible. The CDR3: CASSEGGTANSALHF. CDR3 bases: TGTGCCAGCAGTGAAGGTGGGACAGCGAATTCAGCCCTCCACTTT. The V gene is TRBV2, the J gene TRBJ1-6, with 7 positions matching TRBD1. Germline CDR1 reads SNHLY; CDR2 reads FYNNEI. The CDR3 length is 15 residues.

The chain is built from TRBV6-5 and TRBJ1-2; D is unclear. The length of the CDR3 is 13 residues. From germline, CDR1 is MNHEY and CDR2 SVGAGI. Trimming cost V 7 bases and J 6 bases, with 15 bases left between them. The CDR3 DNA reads TGTGCCAGCAAGGGAAGCAGGAGCGATGGCTACACCTTC. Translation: CASKGSRSDGYTF.